What follows describes a single T cell receptor (beta chain). Other DNA sequences in the sample encode the same CDR3. The data originate from a study of shared clonotypes between healthy human individuals. In the naive CD8 group, cells lacked CD45RO and were positively selected for CCR7, so terminally differentiated effector memory CD45RA+ cells were left out. This CDR3 is built from 16 residues. The germline V gene has CDR1 MNHEY and CDR2 SVGAGI. The V gene lost 0 bases and the J gene lost 0 bases, with 9 bases spanning the gap. TCRdb's copy holds only in-frame clones and misses some; the assay was immunoSEQ multiplex PCR. The sample yields millions of clones, about 93% seen once.

Sequencing used naive CD8+ T cells from PBMCs. This chain connects TRBV6-5 to TRBJ2-1; perhaps TRBD2 as D (5 bases). This receptor was obtained from a man aged 18-30 years in good health. Some clones in this sample may be carry-over from other donors' samples. CDR3 sequence: CASSYSSTSSYNEQFF. The CDR3 region has the DNA TGTGCCAGCAGTTACTCATCTACTAGCTCCTACAATGAGCAGTTCTTC.